Presented here are 18 T cell receptor beta chains from one specimen sequenced in a study of blood T cell repertoires in COVID-19. The assay was immunoSEQ multiplex PCR, and TCRdb's table has in-frame clones only and misses some. The table includes about 240,000 clones, 85% to 90% detected once. Specimen: peripheral blood. The source of these receptors is a woman between 40 and 55 years old who had recovered from COVID-19.

This clone was seen just once. V usage is TRBV29-1 and J usage is TRBJ1-5; D is unresolved. The CDR3 length is 17 residues. The germline V gene has CDR1 SQVTM and CDR2 ANQGSEA. V was shortened by 4 bases and J by 1 base, with 20 bases between the two germline ends. The CDR3 spells CSVVAATSGLSNQPQHF. The CDR3 coding sequence is TGCAGCGTTGTGGCCGCTACATCGGGTCTAAGCAATCAGCCCCAGCATTTT. Based on the CDR3 plus reference TRBV29-1 and TRBJ1-5, the full variable domain is SAVISQKPSRDICQRGTSLTIQCQVDSQVTMMFWYRQQPGQSLTLIATANQGSEATYESGFVIDKFPISRPNLTFSTLTVSNMSPEDSSIYLCSVVAATSGLSNQPQHFGDGTRLSIL.

The chain joins TRBV5-1 to TRBJ2-3, with D possibly being TRBD1 (6 bases). The ends were cut back, 3 bases at V and 6 bases at J, with 14 bases in the middle. From germline, CDR1 is SGHRS and CDR2 YFSETQ. CDR3 length equals 14 residues. The CDR3 reads CASSWGTPGDTQYF. CDR3 nucleotide sequence: TGCGCCAGCAGCTGGGGGACACCCGGGGATACGCAGTATTTT.

This chain joins TRBV14 and TRBJ1-2; D may be TRBD1 (6 bases). The germline V and J ends were trimmed by 3 bases and 4 bases, with 9 bases remaining between them. The germline V gene has CDR1 SGHDN and CDR2 FVKESK. CDR3 size: 13 residues. The DNA of the CDR3 is TGTGCCAGCAGCCACGGGGGGCCCTATGGCTACACCTTC. It codes for CASSHGGPYGYTF.

This rearrangement joins TRBV10-3 to TRBJ1-1, with 8 nucleotides matching TRBD1. Germline trimming cut 7 bases from V and 5 bases from J; bases unmatched to any gene: 6. This CDR3 comprises 13 residues. CDR1 is ENHRY and CDR2 is SYGVKD in the germline V gene. The CDR3 nucleotides are TGTGCCATCAACAGCCAGGGGGCGACTGAAGCTTTCTTT. Translating it yields CAINSQGATEAFF.

The chain has TRBV7-9 and TRBJ2-4; 14 nucleotides align to TRBD2. This CDR3 has 17 residues. V lost 5 bases, J lost 8 bases, and 11 bases stayed unmatched. Germline loops: CDR1 SEHNR, CDR2 FQNEAQ (reference sequence). CDR3 DNA sequence: TGTGCCAGCAGCCGAGGGACTAGCGGGAGCTCCGCGTACATTCAGTACTTC. This codes for CASSRGTSGSSAYIQYF.

On this clone itself: The identical CDR3 is also encoded by other nucleotide sequences in the sample. V and J are TRBV4-1 and TRBJ2-3; possible D gene TRBD1, 5 bases. V shed 8 bases and J shed 0 bases, with 15 bases lying between them. Per the germline V gene, CDR1 is MGHRA and CDR2 is YSYEKL. This CDR3 is built from 15 residues. The CDR3 reads CASSLGRASTDTQYF. In DNA form, the CDR3 reads TGCGCCAGCTCCCTGGGCAGGGCTAGCACAGATACGCAGTATTTT.

Concerning this clone: The sample contains more than one DNA sequence encoding this CDR3. The J gene is TRBJ1-5, the V gene TRBV19; D unresolved. CDR1 is LNHDA and CDR2 is SQIVND in the germline V gene (reference sequence). Trimming removed 3 bases from V and 6 bases from J, with 6 bases in between. The CDR3 extends over 12 amino acids. CDR3 DNA: TGTGCCAGTAGTATTGGCGGTCAGCCCCAGCATTTT. Translated: CASSIGGQPQHF.

This clone was seen more than once but under ten times. V and J are TRBV7-2 and TRBJ2-1, with a possible D match to TRBD2 (5 bases). Looked up from germline, CDR1 is SGHTA and CDR2 is FQGNSA. The CDR3 runs to 15 residues. V lost 2 bases, J lost 2 bases, and 10 bases lay in between. The CDR3 nucleotides are TGTGCCAGCAGCTTACGGGAAGCCCCCTACAATGAGCAGTTCTTC. Amino acids: CASSLREAPYNEQFF.

This chain connects TRBV2 to TRBJ2-5; the match to TRBD1 covers 11 bases. This CDR3 spans 15 amino acids. V trimming: 6 bases; J trimming: 5 bases; junction bases outside the gene matches: 8. Germline V gene lookup returns CDR1 SNHLY and CDR2 FYNNEI. This chain's CDR3 is CASSGQGAAGETQYF. The CDR3, as DNA: TGTGCCAGCAGCGGACAGGGGGCGGCAGGCGAGACCCAGTACTTC. The variable domain in full, completed from reference TRBV2 and TRBJ2-5, reads EPEVTQTPSHQVTQMGQEVILRCVPISNHLYFYWYRQILGQKVEFLVSFYNNEISEKSEIFDDQFSVERPDGSNFTLKIRSTKLEDSAMYFCASSGQGAAGETQYFGPGTRLLVL.

The table lists this clone with a count of one. The chain combines TRBV5-1 with TRBJ2-3; 12 positions agree with TRBD2. V lost 6 bases and J lost 2; bases outside the gene matches: 10. There are 17 residues in the CDR3. CDR1 is SGHRS and CDR2 is YFSETQ in the germline V gene. The CDR3 region has the DNA TGCGCCAGCACGACACTAGCGGGAGGCGGACTCACAGATACGCAGTATTTT. Translated: CASTTLAGGGLTDTQYF.

The J gene is TRBJ2-3, the V gene TRBV5-4; D not certain. This CDR3 has 13 amino acids. Deletions cut 4 bases from V and 4 bases from J, with 10 bases between. CDR1 and CDR2 (germline): SGHNT, YYREEE (reference sequence). The CDR3 region has the DNA TGTGCCAGCAGCGCCGAGTTGGCAGATACGCAGTATTTT. This codes for CASSAELADTQYF.

The gene calls are TRBV7-6 and TRBJ1-3; D uncertain. V was shortened by 5 bases and J by 2 bases, with 13 bases between the two germline ends. This CDR3 is built from 15 residues. Germline V CDR1 and CDR2: SGHVS, FNYEAQ. The CDR3 nucleotides read TGTGCCAGCAGCCTACGGGAAGCGGCTGGAAACACCATATATTTT. Amino acid sequence: CASSLREAAGNTIYF.

The chain combines TRBV4-3 with TRBJ2-1; no reliable D call. This CDR3 contains 16 residues. Germline CDR1 reads LGHNA; CDR2 reads YSLEER. V lost 0 bases, J lost 2 bases, and 11 bases lay in between. CDR3 sequence reads: CASSQDPQSPYNEQFF. DNA for the CDR3: TGCGCCAGCAGCCAAGATCCACAATCCCCCTACAATGAGCAGTTCTTC.

This chain connects TRBV27 to TRBJ2-7; 10 positions agree with TRBD2. V lost 2 bases to trimming and J lost 3 bases; unmatched junction nucleotides: 4. The CDR3 loop spans 15 amino acids. From germline, CDR1 is MNHEY and CDR2 SMNVEV (reference sequence). CDR3 sequence reads: CASSLAGTSDYEQYF. The CDR3 nucleotides read TGTGCCAGCAGTTTAGCCGGGACTAGCGACTACGAGCAGTACTTC.

The chain combines TRBV6-5 with TRBJ1-2, with a tentative D call TRBD1 (5 bases). Deletions cut 0 bases from V and 7 bases from J, with 12 bases between. The germline V gene has CDR1 MNHEY and CDR2 SVGAGI. CDR3 length: 14 residues. The CDR3, as DNA: TGTGCCAGCAGTTACTCGGGGGGGGAGAGTGGCTACACCTTC. Its protein product is CASSYSGGESGYTF.

The rearrangement links TRBV9 to TRBJ2-3; a weak D match, TRBD2 (5 bases). The CDR3 covers 14 residues. Trimming took 0 bases from V and 5 from J, leaving 10 bases between them. The germline gives CDR1 SGDLS, CDR2 YYNGEE. CDR3 protein: CASSVAIGIDTQYF. CDR3 sequence (DNA): TGTGCCAGCAGCGTAGCTATCGGGATAGATACGCAGTATTTT.

This chain links TRBV7-2 with TRBJ1-2; D is undetermined. Per germline, CDR1 SGHTA and CDR2 FQGNSA. The germline V and J ends were trimmed by 5 bases and 5 bases, with 18 bases remaining between them. The CDR3 has 15 amino acids. DNA of the CDR3: TGTGCCAGCAGCCCCGACGGACTCGTCTCATATGGCTACACCTTC. This translates into CASSPDGLVSYGYTF. Complete variable domain (other parts from reference TRBV7-2 and TRBJ1-2): GAGVSQSPSNKVTEKGKDVELRCDPISGHTALYWYRQSLGQGLEFLIYFQGNSAPDKSGLPSDRFSAERTGGSVSTLTIQRTQQEDSAVYLCASSPDGLVSYGYTFGSGTRLTVV.

The rearrangement uses TRBV7-9 and TRBJ2-1; 10 positions agree with TRBD2. CDR1 SEHNR and CDR2 FQNEAQ come from the germline V gene (reference sequence). The length of the CDR3 is 13 residues. After removal of 11 bases from V and 2 bases from J, the junction contained 3 bases not matched to a gene. The CDR3 DNA reads as TGTGCCGGTGGACTAGCGGCCTACAATGAGCAGTTCTTC. Translation gives CAGGLAAYNEQFF.